These 32 T cell receptor beta chains were sequenced from one sample in a study of robustness of blood B and T cell sequencing. The template for TCR beta quantification was mRNA, not genomic DNA. cDNA synthesis used template switching with a 5' universal priming oligo. Each cDNA molecule was tagged by a 12-nucleotide random UMI. TCRdb reprocessed the PCR reads with MiXCR, giving one entry per CDR3 protein. This sample has around 3,500 distinct CDR3 sequences; approximately 60% occur once, and the top ten carry about 26%. What was sequenced was peripheral blood. The source is a human donor in good health.

In its sample, this clonotype was seen once. The germline gene is not matched at one end of the junction; a read error may be the cause. The chain links TRBV13 to TRBJ2-3; D is perhaps TRBD1 (5 bases). CDR3 length equals 13 residues. The germline CDR1 and CDR2 sequences are PRHDT and FYEKMQ (reference sequence). The chain's CDR3 is CASSFSQTDTQYF. The CDR3 region has the DNA TGTGCCAGCAGTTTTTCACAGACAGATACACAGTATTTT.

The chain carries TRBV30 and TRBJ2-2, with a weak D call TRBD2 (6 bases). The CDR3 has 15 amino acids. The germline V gene has CDR1 GTSNPN and CDR2 SVGIG (reference sequence). Trimming cost V 1 base and J 0 bases, with 9 bases left between them. The chain's CDR3 is CAWSGGTPNTGELFF. In nucleotides, the CDR3 is TGTGCCTGGAGTGGAGGGACTCCGAACACCGGGGAGCTGTTTTTT.

This clonotype appeared a few times. V is TRBV19 and J is TRBJ1-2; D gene ambiguous. The CDR3 spans 13 residues. Trimming removed 4 bases from V and 4 bases from J, with 10 bases in between. Germline CDR1 and CDR2: LNHDA and SQIVND (reference sequence). CDR3 amino acids: CASSRGTGYGYTF. The CDR3 DNA follows: TGTGCCAGTAGTAGAGGTACGGGCTATGGCTACACCTTC.

The rearrangement links TRBV7-2 to TRBJ2-3; D remains unclear. CDR3 length equals 15 residues. V gave up 5 bases and J gave up 3 bases, with 15 bases separating them. Germline CDR1 is SGHTA and CDR2 is FQGNSA. CDR3: CASSRVTVATDTQYF. The CDR3 DNA reads TGTGCCAGCAGCCGTGTCACAGTTGCTACAGATACGCAGTATTTT.

The rearrangement joins TRBV6-1 to TRBJ1-2; 8 positions match TRBD1. The CDR3 totals 16 residues. V was pared by 6 bases and J by 0 bases, with 9 bases of the junction left unmatched. From germline, CDR1 is MNHNS and CDR2 SASEGT. Here the CDR3 reads CASSLTWTGPNYGYTF. In DNA form, the CDR3 reads TGTGCCAGCAGCCTTACATGGACAGGGCCTAACTATGGCTACACCTTC.

The chain has TRBV7-2 and TRBJ1-2, with 7 bases matching TRBD1. Trimming cost V 3 bases and J 8 bases; bases outside gene matches: 15. Looked up from germline, CDR1 is SGHTA and CDR2 is FQGNSA. CDR3 size: 16 residues. The CDR3 reads CASSFSGQGDPLGYTF. The CDR3 DNA follows: TGTGCCAGCAGCTTCTCCGGGCAGGGGGATCCCCTAGGCTACACCTTC.

This rearrangement joins TRBV20-1 to TRBJ2-7, with a weak D call TRBD2 (5 bases). This CDR3 region has 12 residues. The germline V gene encodes CDR1 DFQATT and CDR2 SNEGSKA (reference sequence). Trimming stripped 3 bases from V and 4 bases from J, with 10 bases between. CDR3 bases: TGCAGTGCTAGTGTCGGGGAATACGAGCAGTACTTC. Translating gives CSASVGEYEQYF.

This clonotype was counted between two and nine times. The chain is built from TRBV25-1 and TRBJ2-3, with D unclear. Between the trimmed V and J ends, which lost 2 bases and 8 bases, there was a span of 8 bases. The germline gives CDR1 MGHDK, CDR2 SYGVNS. This CDR3 region has 12 residues. The CDR3 sequence is CASSEGTGTQYF. CDR3 DNA: TGTGCCAGCAGTGAAGGCACCGGTACGCAGTATTTT. Supplemented by reference TRBV25-1 and TRBJ2-3, the full variable domain reads EADIYQTPRYLVIGTGKKITLECSQTMGHDKMYWYQQDPGMELHLIHYSYGVNSTEKGDLSSESTVSRIRTEHFPLTLESARPSHTSQYLCASSEGTGTQYFGPGTRLTVL.

This clonotype was seen only a few times. The chain employs TRBV6-4 and TRBJ1-4, with TRBD1 identical over 7 bases. Trimming cost V 2 bases and J 4 bases; bases outside gene matches: 13. The CDR3 length is 18 residues. The germline V gene encodes CDR1 MRHNA and CDR2 SNTAGT. The CDR3 nucleotides are TGTGCCAGCAGTGACCCAGGACAGGCGCCTTTACTTAATGAAAAACTGTTTTTT. As protein: CASSDPGQAPLLNEKLFF.

The V and J genes are TRBV11-1 and TRBJ1-1; TRBD1 might be the D (6 bases). V shed 3 bases and J shed 5 bases, with 13 bases lying between them. Germline CDR1 reads SGHAT; CDR2 reads FQDESV (reference sequence). This CDR3 contains 14 residues. The CDR3 here is CASSFEGQATEAFF. In nucleotides, the CDR3 is TGTGCCAGCAGCTTTGAGGGACAAGCTACTGAAGCTTTCTTT.

The chain uses TRBV29-1 and TRBJ1-1, with a weak D call TRBD1 (6 bases). The V and J ends lost 5 bases and 4 bases respectively, with 14 bases between them. CDR1 is SQVTM, CDR2 ANQGSEA, per germline. The CDR3 is 13 residues long. CDR3 protein: CSVKDSPITEAFF. The CDR3, as DNA: TGCAGCGTTAAGGACAGTCCGATCACTGAAGCTTTCTTT.

This clonotype has only a few counts. The chain recombines TRBV29-1 with TRBJ2-1; the match to TRBD1 covers 10 bases. Trimming removed 7 bases from V and 1 base from J; junction bases left unmatched: 7. CDR1 SQVTM and CDR2 ANQGSEA come from the germline V gene. CDR3 size: 15 residues. CDR3 nucleotides: TGCAGCGGGAGACAGGGGGCAGTGTCCTACAATGAGCAGTTCTTC. Protein: CSGRQGAVSYNEQFF.

V and J are TRBV5-1 and TRBJ2-3; D assignment may be TRBD1 or TRBD2 (6 bases each). Trimming stripped 0 bases from V and 4 bases from J, with 12 bases between. Per germline, CDR1 SGHRS and CDR2 YFSETQ. CDR3 size: 15 residues. The CDR3 protein is CASSLVTGAADTQYF. The CDR3 DNA follows: TGCGCCAGCAGCTTGGTAACGGGGGCCGCAGATACGCAGTATTTT.

The chain joins TRBV5-6 to TRBJ1-1, with a weak D call TRBD1 (5 bases). The CDR3 length is 15 residues. V lost 0 bases and J lost 1, with 10 bases in between. Germline V gives CDR1 SGHDT, CDR2 YYEEEE. In DNA form, the CDR3 reads TGTGCCAGCAGCTTGGCAGGGAGCTCGAACACTGAAGCTTTCTTT. Protein product: CASSLAGSSNTEAFF.

This clonotype appeared a few times. CDR3 loop: CASSLAGTSPSNEQFF. CDR3 nucleotides: TGCGCCAGCAGCTTGGCCGGGACTAGCCCCAGCAATGAGCAGTTCTTC. The V gene is TRBV5-1, the J gene TRBJ2-1, with 9 bases fitting TRBD2. After removal of 0 bases from V and 6 bases from J, the junction contained 7 bases not matched to a gene. This CDR3 is built from 16 residues. Germline loops: CDR1 SGHRS, CDR2 YFSETQ.

The chain combines TRBV24-1 with TRBJ2-2; D remains unclear. V gave up 0 bases and J gave up 6 bases, with 10 bases separating them. Germline-derived CDR1 and CDR2 are KGHDR and SFDVKD. The CDR3 sequence is 15 residues long. In DNA, the CDR3 is TGTGCCACCAGTGATTTGGGGCCCGGTGCCGGGGAGCTGTTTTTT. Translating gives CATSDLGPGAGELFF.

The chain is built from TRBV20-1 and TRBJ2-1; D not resolved. Germline CDR1 is DFQATT and CDR2 is SNEGSKA (reference sequence). The CDR3 consists of 11 residues. V lost 4 bases and J 9 bases, leaving 10 bases between the germline ends. Here the CDR3 DNA reads TGCAGTGCTATATCCCACAGTGAGCAGTTCTTC. Protein: CSAISHSEQFF.

The chain has TRBV29-1 and TRBJ2-7, with D possibly matching TRBD1 (5 bases). The CDR3 is 12 amino acids. The ends were cut back, 8 bases at V and 3 bases at J, with 14 bases in the middle. Germline CDR1 reads SQVTM; CDR2 reads ANQGSEA. CDR3 residues: CSSLTGNYEQYF. CDR3 coding DNA: TGCAGCTCCTTAACAGGAAACTACGAGCAGTACTTC.

This clonotype has more than one count but fewer than ten. The V gene is TRBV4-1, the J gene TRBJ1-2; TRBD1 matches 8 bases. This CDR3 has 14 residues. Germline V gives CDR1 MGHRA, CDR2 YSYEKL. Trimming cost V 3 bases and J 4 bases; bases outside gene matches: 4. CDR3: CASSQGQERYGYTF. The CDR3 DNA sequence: TGCGCCAGCAGCCAGGGACAGGAGCGCTATGGCTACACCTTC.

V and J are TRBV5-1 and TRBJ2-3; the D is unclear. The CDR3 is made up of 14 amino acids. Germline V gives CDR1 SGHRS, CDR2 YFSETQ. Trimming took 1 base from V and 7 from J, leaving 13 bases between them. CDR3 residues: CASSLPVPPHTQYF. The CDR3 DNA reads TGCGCCAGCAGCTTGCCCGTCCCACCTCATACGCAGTATTTT.

This chain links TRBV20-1 with TRBJ1-2; D is undetermined. CDR1 and CDR2 from the germline V gene are DFQATT and SNEGSKA (reference sequence). Deletions cut 3 bases from V and 2 bases from J, with 10 bases between. CDR3 size: 13 residues. CDR3 in amino acids: CSASNKNNYGYTF. The CDR3 DNA sequence: TGCAGTGCTAGTAACAAGAACAACTATGGCTACACCTTC.

V is TRBV4-2 and J is TRBJ2-7; 11 nucleotides agree with TRBD1. The V gene end was trimmed by 7 bases and the J gene end by 1 base; junction bases not matched to a gene: 6. CDR3 length: 15 amino acids. CDR1 is LGHNA and CDR2 is YNFKEQ in the germline V gene. The CDR3 reads CASTPGQGASYEQYF. CDR3 nucleotides: TGTGCCAGCACCCCAGGACAGGGGGCTTCCTACGAGCAGTACTTC.

This clonotype was recorded once. V is TRBV5-1 and J is TRBJ1-2, with D tentatively TRBD1 (6 bases). The CDR3 is 12 residues long. Germline CDR1 reads SGHRS; CDR2 reads YFSETQ. Trimming pared 2 bases from V and 6 bases from J, leaving 8 bases between. DNA of the CDR3: TGCGCCAGCAGCTTCAACAGGGATGGCTACACCTTC. Protein sequence: CASSFNRDGYTF.

Judged by abundance, this clonotype is medium-sized. The rearrangement links TRBV2 to TRBJ1-2; D call uncertain. This CDR3 contains 14 residues. V was trimmed by 7 bases and J by 4 bases, leaving 16 bases between them. Germline V gene sequence: CDR1 SNHLY, CDR2 FYNNEI. The CDR3 spells CASTYEPGIYGYTF. Written as DNA, the CDR3 is TGTGCCAGCACCTACGAGCCGGGGATCTATGGCTACACCTTC.

CDR3 in amino acids: CASSLTPANYGYTF. The CDR3 nucleotides are TGTGCCAGCAGTTTAACTCCAGCTAACTATGGCTACACCTTC. The V gene is TRBV12-3 or TRBV12-4, the J gene TRBJ1-2; D ambiguous. CDR3 size: 14 residues. V lost 2 bases to trimming and J lost 0 bases, with 7 bases between them.

The chain has TRBV5-1 and TRBJ2-7, with D tentatively TRBD1 (6 bases). This CDR3 is built from 13 residues. Deletions cut 2 bases from V and 6 bases from J, with 12 bases between. Germline CDR1 and CDR2: SGHRS and YFSETQ. The CDR3 nucleotides are TGCGCCAGCAGCTTCCAGGGGTCGGGCGAGCAGTACTTC. The encoded protein is CASSFQGSGEQYF.

The rearrangement joins TRBV15 to TRBJ2-3; D perhaps matches TRBD2 (7 bases). The V end lost 1 base, the J end lost 2 bases, and 13 bases lay between the germline ends. CDR1 is LNHNV and CDR2 is YYDKDF in the germline V gene (reference sequence). This CDR3 has 16 amino acids. CDR3 bases: TGTGCCACCAGCAGAGGAAGGGGGGGAGACACAGATACGCAGTATTTT. It specifies CATSRGRGGDTDTQYF.

This rearrangement joins TRBV5-6 to TRBJ1-1, with a weak D call TRBD1 (5 bases). The CDR3 is 13 residues long. Between the trimmed V and J ends, which lost 3 bases and 3 bases, there was a span of 9 bases. Germline CDR1 and CDR2: SGHDT and YYEEEE. The CDR3 DNA follows: TGTGCCAGCAGCTCAGGGTTTTACACTGAAGCTTTCTTT. Protein: CASSSGFYTEAFF.

The chain couples TRBV11-3 to TRBJ2-3, with TRBD2 identical over 10 bases. The junction had 4 bases not matched to a gene; V was cut back by 2 bases and J by 8 bases. The CDR3 is 14 residues long. Per the germline V gene, CDR1 is SGHNT and CDR2 is YENEEA. DNA of the CDR3: TGTGCCAGCAGCTTAAGCGGGGGGGGTGGTACGCAGTATTTT. The encoded protein is CASSLSGGGGTQYF. Complete variable domain (other parts from reference TRBV11-3 and TRBJ2-3): EAGVVQSPRYKIIEKKQPVAFWCNPISGHNTLYWYLQNLGQGPELLIRYENEEAVDDSQLPKDRFSAERLKGVDSTLKIQPAELGDSAVYLCASSLSGGGGTQYFGPGTRLTVL.

V and J are TRBV5-1 and TRBJ1-4, with a weak D call TRBD1 (5 bases). CDR1 and CDR2 (germline): SGHRS, YFSETQ. Trimming took 3 bases from V and 5 from J, leaving 14 bases between them. This CDR3 contains 15 residues. CDR3 region: CASSWSGTGNEKLFF. The CDR3 DNA reads as TGCGCCAGCAGCTGGTCCGGGACGGGGAATGAAAAACTGTTTTTT.

This clonotype has more than one count but fewer than ten. V gene TRBV7-9 combines with J gene TRBJ2-3; D not certain. Germline CDR1 and CDR2: SEHNR and FQNEAQ (reference sequence). V was clipped by 3 bases and J by 1 base, with 5 bases between them. This CDR3 has 13 residues. CDR3 protein: CASSFLGTDTQYF. The DNA for the CDR3 is TGTGCCAGCAGCTTTCTGGGCACAGATACGCAGTATTTT. Using reference TRBV7-9 and TRBJ2-3 for the parts outside the CDR3, the full variable domain is DTGVSQNPRHKITKRGQNVTFRCDPISEHNRLYWYRQTLGQGPEFLTYFQNEAQLEKSRLLSDRFSAERPKGSFSTLEIQRTEQGDSAMYLCASSFLGTDTQYFGPGTRLTVL.

A few counts support this clonotype. The J gene is TRBJ1-1, the V gene TRBV29-1, with a possible D match to TRBD1 (5 bases). Germline CDR1 reads SQVTM; CDR2 reads ANQGSEA. This CDR3 region has 13 residues. V was trimmed by 6 bases and J by 5 bases, leaving 16 bases between them. The CDR3 sequence: CSVLPRGGTEAFF. CDR3 DNA sequence: TGCAGCGTACTTCCGAGGGGCGGGACTGAAGCTTTCTTT.